The 8 T cell receptor beta chains reported below all come from one sample, sequenced in a study of OX40 agonist ivuxolimab in advanced cancers. Sequencing used immunoSEQ multiplex PCR; TCRdb keeps in-frame clones, though not all of them. Of approximately 90,000 clones in the sample, about 90% were seen once. Here the sequenced sample was CD4+ or CD8+ T cells sorted from blood, taken in a trial of the OX40 agonist ivuxolimab. The receptors here all came from an adult with an advanced solid tumor such as melanoma, head and neck, liver or kidney cancer.

This rearrangement joins TRBV18 to TRBJ1-3; the D is unclear. Trimming took 1 base from V and 6 from J, leaving 22 bases between them. Germline lookup yields CDR1 KGHSH and CDR2 LQKENI. The CDR3 runs to 18 residues. The CDR3 here is CASSPLTGNSLSQNTIYF. In DNA form, the CDR3 reads TGTGCCAGCTCACCACTTACCGGGAACAGCCTTTCACAAAACACCATATATTTT. The full variable domain, in which reference TRBV18 and TRBJ1-3 provide the parts outside the CDR3, is NAGVMQNPRHLVRRRGQEARLRCSPMKGHSHVYWYRQLPEEGLKFMVYLQKENIIDESGMPKERFSAEFPKEGPSILRIQQVVRGDSAAYFCASSPLTGNSLSQNTIYFGEGSWLTVV.

The chain joins TRBV28 to TRBJ1-5, with a tentative D call TRBD1 (5 bases). Germline V gene sequence: CDR1 MDHEN, CDR2 SYDVKM. Trimming removed 10 bases from V and 4 bases from J, with 14 bases in between. This CDR3 contains 13 residues. CDR3: CATQGHFNQPQHF. The CDR3 DNA is TGTGCCACCCAAGGACATTTTAATCAGCCCCAGCATTTT.

In its sample, this clone was seen once. This chain uses TRBV29-1 with TRBJ2-2, with D possibly TRBD1 on 5 matching bases. V lost 3 bases to trimming and J lost 5 bases, with 13 bases between them. Per germline, CDR1 SQVTM and CDR2 ANQGSEA. The CDR3 sequence is 14 residues long. The CDR3 sequence is CSVEGWGGTGELFF. The CDR3 DNA reads TGCAGCGTTGAGGGCTGGGGCGGAACCGGGGAGCTGTTTTTT.

V and J are TRBV5-4 and TRBJ1-1; 8 bases map to TRBD1. The CDR3 contains 13 residues. J lost 5 bases, V lost 3 bases, and 3 bases had no gene match. CDR1 SGHNT and CDR2 YYREEE come from the germline V gene (reference sequence). The CDR3 loop is CASSYTGGTEAFF. The DNA of the CDR3 is TGTGCCAGCAGCTACACAGGGGGGACTGAAGCTTTCTTT.

This chain connects TRBV5-4 to TRBJ2-6; D unresolved. The CDR3 covers 20 residues. Per the germline V gene, CDR1 is SGHNT and CDR2 is YYREEE (reference sequence). V was cut by 5 bases and J by 1 base, with 25 bases left in between. DNA for the CDR3: TGTGCCAGCAGTTCGATGCTAGACCAAAGGGCGGTATCTGGGGCCAACGTCCTGACTTTC. Its protein product is CASSSMLDQRAVSGANVLTF.

The rearrangement links TRBV5-4 to TRBJ2-5, with D tentatively TRBD2 (7 bases). Trimming took off 3 bases at V and 7 bases at J, with 19 bases between the two ends. CDR1 is SGHNT and CDR2 is YYREEE in the germline V gene (reference sequence). This CDR3 has 15 residues. DNA of the CDR3: TGTGCCAGCAGCTACGCGGGGGCCCAGAAAGCGACCCAGTACTTC. Protein sequence: CASSYAGAQKATQYF.

The chain couples TRBV7-9 to TRBJ2-2, with TRBD2 as a possible D gene (5 bases). The V and J ends lost 8 bases and 7 bases respectively, with 11 bases between them. The CDR3 covers 12 residues. In germline, CDR1 is SEHNR, CDR2 FQNEAQ (reference sequence). This chain's CDR3 is CASHGDNGELFF. CDR3 nucleotide sequence: TGTGCCAGCCACGGGGATAACGGGGAGCTGTTTTTT.

V is TRBV7-6 and J is TRBJ1-3; the D is unclear. Looked up from germline, CDR1 is SGHVS and CDR2 is FNYEAQ. The CDR3 has 13 residues. V was trimmed by 5 bases and J by 4 bases, leaving 9 bases between them. The CDR3 bases are TGTGCCAGCAGCGCCGGGTCGGGAAACACCATATATTTT. It is translated as CASSAGSGNTIYF.